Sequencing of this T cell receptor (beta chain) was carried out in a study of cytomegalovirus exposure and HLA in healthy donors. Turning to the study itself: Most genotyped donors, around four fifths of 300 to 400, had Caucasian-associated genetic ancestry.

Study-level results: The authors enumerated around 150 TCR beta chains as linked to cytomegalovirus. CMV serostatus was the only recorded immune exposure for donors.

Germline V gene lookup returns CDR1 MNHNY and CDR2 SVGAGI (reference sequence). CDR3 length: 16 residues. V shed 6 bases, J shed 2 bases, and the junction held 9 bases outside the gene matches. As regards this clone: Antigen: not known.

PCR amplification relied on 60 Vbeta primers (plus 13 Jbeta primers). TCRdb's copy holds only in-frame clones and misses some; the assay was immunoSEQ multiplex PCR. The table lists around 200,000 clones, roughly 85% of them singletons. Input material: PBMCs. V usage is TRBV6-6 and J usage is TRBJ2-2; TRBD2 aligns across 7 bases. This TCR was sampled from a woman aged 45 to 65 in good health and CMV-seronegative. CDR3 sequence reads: CASSPGLAENTGELFF. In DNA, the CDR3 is TGTGCCAGCAGCCCCGGGCTAGCGGAAAACACCGGGGAGCTGTTTTTT.